According to its frequency, the clone carrying this T cell receptor (beta chain) is medium-sized. One tube held mixed TRB-A and TRB-B primer pools for touch-down PCR. TCRdb re-analyzed the multiplex PCR reads; it lists each CDR3 protein once, without DNA. The table lists around 2,000 distinct CDR3 sequences. The sample originates from a study of T cell clusters in autoimmune cytopenias. The CDR3 length is 15 residues. Per the germline V gene, CDR1 is SGHKS and CDR2 is YYEKEE (reference sequence). TRB amplification used around 0.25 ug of peripheral blood genomic DNA. These data are also associated with another study on T cell repertoires in aging, cancer and after chemotherapy.

The TCR sequence derives from a human donor with chronic lymphocytic leukemia. Sequences were obtained from peripheral blood. The chain couples TRBV5-5 to TRBJ2-7; TCRdb proposes TRBD1, but this gene call is untestable without DNA. The chain's CDR3 is CASNPSGQGAWEQYF.